A single sample is the source of the 5 T cell receptor beta chains below, sequenced in a study of response to subunit inactivated influenza vaccine. TCRdb called the RT-PCR reads again in MiXCR, with one record for every CDR3 protein. The sample carries about 780,000 distinct CDR3 sequences, approximately 17% recorded once. Sample: PBMCs from blood, taken roughly 5 days after vaccination. The receptors originated from a man aged 45-65 years who received an inactivated influenza vaccine.

This clonotype was detected only a few times. The chain has TRBV6-1 and TRBJ2-7; D is tentatively TRBD1 or TRBD2 (6 bases each). Trimming left V 3 bases short and J 3 bases short, with 18 bases between. This CDR3 spans 16 amino acids. The germline V gene has CDR1 MNHNS and CDR2 SASEGT. The CDR3 reads CASSELSGARDYEQYF. The CDR3 DNA reads as TGTGCCAGCAGTGAGTTGTCGGGGGCCAGGGACTACGAGCAGTACTTC.

The V gene is TRBV28, the J gene TRBJ2-1; D possibly corresponds to TRBD1 (6 bases). The CDR3 consists of 13 residues. The germline gives CDR1 MDHEN, CDR2 SYDVKM. V dropped 7 bases and J dropped 4 bases, with 11 bases sitting between them. CDR3 coding DNA: TGTGCCAGCATCGGGACACCATACAATGAGCAGTTCTTC. Protein: CASIGTPYNEQFF.

The chain couples TRBV5-1 to TRBJ2-5; 7 nucleotides agree with TRBD1. V lost 1 base to trimming and J lost 5 bases; unmatched junction nucleotides: 8. Germline lookup yields CDR1 SGHRS and CDR2 YFSETQ. CDR3 length: 15 amino acids. Here the CDR3 reads CASSLFEGAQETQYF. The CDR3 DNA is TGCGCCAGCAGCTTGTTTGAGGGGGCCCAGGAGACCCAGTACTTC.

The rearrangement joins TRBV27 to TRBJ2-7, with TRBD1 matching 11 bases. This CDR3 has 16 amino acids. Germline loops: CDR1 MNHEY, CDR2 SMNVEV (reference sequence). V dropped 6 bases and J dropped 4; count of bases not matched to a gene: 11. CDR3 bases: TGTGCCAGCAGATTAAACGGACAGGGGGCTCGGTACGAGCAGTACTTC. Translation: CASRLNGQGARYEQYF.

This clonotype was recorded a few times. The rearrangement joins TRBV6-5 to TRBJ1-4; 8 bases are shared with TRBD1. The J segment lost 2 bases and the V segment lost 2 bases, leaving 1 base of the junction unmatched. In germline, CDR1 is MNHEY, CDR2 SVGAGI. The CDR3 runs to 15 residues. CDR3 region: CASSYRTGTNEKLFF. The CDR3 DNA follows: TGTGCCAGCAGTTACCGGACAGGGACTAATGAAAAACTGTTTTTT.